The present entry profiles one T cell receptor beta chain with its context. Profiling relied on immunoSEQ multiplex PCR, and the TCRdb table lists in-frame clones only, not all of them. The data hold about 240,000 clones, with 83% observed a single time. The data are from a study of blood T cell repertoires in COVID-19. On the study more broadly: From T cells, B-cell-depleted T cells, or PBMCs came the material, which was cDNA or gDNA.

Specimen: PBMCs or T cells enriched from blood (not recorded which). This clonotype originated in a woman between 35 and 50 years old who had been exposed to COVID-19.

DNA of the CDR3: TGTGCCAGCAGGCCGGGACAGAACTCCTACGAGCAGTACTTC. Residues: CASRPGQNSYEQYF. The chain is built from TRBV6-5 and TRBJ2-7; 7 bases line up with TRBD1. The CDR3 is 14 residues long. Losses at the gene ends were 6 bases for V and 0 bases for J; bases not matched to a gene: 5. Germline V gene lookup returns CDR1 MNHEY and CDR2 SVGAGI.